Sequencing of this T cell receptor (beta chain) was carried out in a study of blood T cells in healthy people across ages. Overall study: In model experiments, template switching was able to capture about one barcoded beta molecule for every two T cells that were present. Study-wide points: Whereas aged donors had fewer naive CD4+ cells, long-lived donors had more of them and higher diversity. Changes in expanded clonotypes were possibly confounded, as the CMV status of donors was unknown.

A sample-barcoded 5' primer and a J-beta primer mix were used in a second PCR of roughly 6 to 11 cycles. From the 5' RACE reads, TCRdb called clonotypes with MiXCR, one entry per CDR3 protein. This sample carries some 700,000 distinct CDR3 sequences, about 24% of them seen once, and the ten largest clones take under 25%. At least 7 million PBMCs were isolated per sample. Germline lookup yields CDR1 SGHRS and CDR2 YFSETQ. This CDR3 is built from 14 residues. Between the trimmed V and J ends, which lost 4 bases and 2 bases, there was a span of 10 bases. Notes on this clonotype: What it binds is unknown.

The sequenced sample was blood. The rearrangement uses TRBV5-1 and TRBJ1-3, with D perhaps matching TRBD1 (6 bases). The clonotype comes from a man aged 70 or older in good health. CDR3: CASSAQGTGNTIYF. The CDR3 DNA is TGCGCCAGCAGCGCCCAGGGGACTGGAAACACCATATATTTT.